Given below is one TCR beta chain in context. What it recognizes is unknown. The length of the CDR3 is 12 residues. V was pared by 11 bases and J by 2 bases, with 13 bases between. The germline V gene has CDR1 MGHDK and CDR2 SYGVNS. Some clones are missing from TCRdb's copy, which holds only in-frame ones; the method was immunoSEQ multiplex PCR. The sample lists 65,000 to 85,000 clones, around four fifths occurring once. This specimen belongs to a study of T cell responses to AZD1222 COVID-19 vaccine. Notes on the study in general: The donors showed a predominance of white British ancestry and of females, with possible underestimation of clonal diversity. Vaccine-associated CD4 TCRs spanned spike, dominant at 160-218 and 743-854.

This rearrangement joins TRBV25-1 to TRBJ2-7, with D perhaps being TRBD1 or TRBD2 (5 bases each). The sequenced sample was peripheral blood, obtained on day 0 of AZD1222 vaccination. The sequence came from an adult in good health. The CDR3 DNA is TGTGCCGTGGGGGACGCCGCCTACGAGCAGTACTTC. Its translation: CAVGDAAYEQYF.